The 28 T cell receptor beta chains presented below share a single source sample, sequenced in a study of T-cell reconstitution after alpha-beta-depleted transplantation in children. Preparation of the TCRbeta library was carried out with unique molecular identifiers. TCRdb fed the PCR reads into MiXCR, producing one record per CDR3 protein. The sample has 220,000 or so distinct CDR3 sequences, roughly 8.2% seen once. The specimen was PBMCs, mostly from graft donor cells, collected 180 days after TCRalphabeta/CD19-depleted stem cell transplant. Source of these receptors: a male patient between 5 and 17 years old who had a stem cell transplant for acute lymphoblastic leukemia, so the T cells may come from the graft donor.

This clonotype was detected many times. The CDR3 loop reads CASTSGGGGQYF. DNA for the CDR3: TGTGCCAGCACCAGCGGGGGTGGTGGGCAGTACTTC. The chain links TRBV27 to TRBJ2-7; 8 nucleotides agree with TRBD2. CDR3 length: 12 residues. CDR1 MNHEY and CDR2 SMNVEV come from the germline V gene (reference sequence). The J segment lost 9 bases and the V segment lost 7 bases, leaving 8 bases of the junction unmatched.

In this sample, this clonotype turned up many times. The CDR3 nucleotides are TGCGCCAGCAGCCAACTAGCCTTACCAAGGGATCAGCCCCAGCATTTT. It yields the protein CASSQLALPRDQPQHF. The rearrangement links TRBV4-1 to TRBJ1-5; D is undetermined. Trimming stripped 2 bases from V and 5 bases from J, with 16 bases between. Per germline, CDR1 MGHRA and CDR2 YSYEKL. The CDR3 runs 16 residues.

This clonotype was recorded at least ten times. The J gene is TRBJ2-7, the V gene TRBV28, with a tentative D call TRBD2 (5 bases). Deletions cut 0 bases from V and 7 bases from J, with 7 bases between. CDR1 and CDR2 from the germline V gene are MDHEN and SYDVKM. The CDR3 is 12 amino acids. The CDR3 sequence: CASSLWGREQYF. The CDR3 DNA reads as TGTGCCAGCAGTTTATGGGGGAGAGAGCAGTACTTC.

CDR3 sequence (DNA): TGTGCCAGCACCGGGGGGGGGGCCTACGAGCAGTACTTC. Protein sequence: CASTGGGAYEQYF. This sequence joins TRBV12-3 or TRBV12-4 and TRBJ2-7, with TRBD2 matching 8 bases. The CDR3 covers 13 residues. V lost 7 bases to trimming and J lost 2 bases; unmatched junction nucleotides: 4.

The sample holds many counts of this clonotype. The chain is built from TRBV20-1 and TRBJ2-3; 10 bases fit TRBD2. The CDR3 sequence is 15 residues long. The V segment lost 6 bases and the J segment 6 bases; nucleotides outside the gene matches: 12. Per germline, CDR1 DFQATT and CDR2 SNEGSKA (reference sequence). CDR3: CSATLTSGAGDTQYF. Here the CDR3 DNA reads TGCAGTGCCACTCTCACTAGCGGGGCAGGGGATACGCAGTATTTT.

This clonotype was seen repeatedly, ten times or more. CDR3 region: CSVGPSGQTQYF. In DNA, the CDR3 is TGCAGCGTCGGTCCCTCGGGGCAGACCCAGTACTTC. The genes are TRBV29-1 and TRBJ2-5; either TRBD1 or TRBD2 may supply D (5 bases each). This CDR3 has 12 residues. Germline V gene lookup returns CDR1 SQVTM and CDR2 ANQGSEA. Deletions cut 6 bases from V and 6 bases from J, with 14 bases between.

The V gene is TRBV11-2, the J gene TRBJ1-6; D not resolved. CDR1 SGHAT and CDR2 FQNNGV come from the germline V gene. V gave up 5 bases and J gave up 0 bases, with 8 bases separating them. This CDR3 comprises 15 residues. The CDR3: CASSIGSSYNSPLHF. CDR3 nucleotide sequence: TGTGCCAGCAGCATCGGGAGCTCCTATAATTCACCCCTCCACTTT.

In its sample, this clonotype was seen a few times. The chain is built from TRBV5-6 and TRBJ2-2; 14 bases agree with TRBD2. CDR3 length: 20 amino acids. The V segment lost 2 bases and the J segment 5 bases; nucleotides outside the gene matches: 14. The V gene's germline CDR1 is SGHDT and CDR2 YYEEEE. As DNA, the CDR3 is TGTGCCAGCAGCTTCCGATCGATTGGGACTAGCGGGAGTCGGACCGGGGAGCTGTTTTTT. Translation gives CASSFRSIGTSGSRTGELFF.

This clonotype came up many times. The CDR3 here is CSARDMAVPGEQYF. The CDR3 bases are TGCAGTGCTAGAGATATGGCAGTGCCCGGCGAGCAGTACTTC. The chain employs TRBV20-1 and TRBJ2-7; D is undetermined. V lost 0 bases and J lost 6, with 15 bases in between. The germline CDR1 and CDR2 sequences are DFQATT and SNEGSKA (reference sequence). This CDR3 has 14 residues.

This clonotype was observed at least ten times. The gene calls are TRBV10-3 and TRBJ2-2; D tentatively fits TRBD1 or TRBD2 (7 bases each). Trimming took 6 bases from V and 3 from J, leaving 17 bases between them. Germline V gene data show CDR1 as ENHRY and CDR2 as SYGVKD. The CDR3 sequence is 16 residues long. The CDR3 DNA sequence: TGTGCCATCAGGAAGCCGACAGGGAGGGACACCGGGGAGCTGTTTTTT. Amino acid sequence: CAIRKPTGRDTGELFF.

At least ten counts were recorded for this clonotype. The chain uses TRBV12-3 or TRBV12-4 and TRBJ1-2, with 9 bases matching TRBD1. The CDR3 sequence is 12 residues long. J was trimmed by 8 bases and V by 4 bases; bases with no gene match: 2. The CDR3 here is CASSWDRAGYTF. Written as DNA, the CDR3 is TGTGCCAGCAGTTGGGACAGGGCCGGCTACACCTTC.

This clonotype was recorded a few times. The chain has TRBV12-3 or TRBV12-4 and TRBJ1-5, with D perhaps TRBD1 (5 bases). The CDR3 covers 14 residues. The germline V and J ends were trimmed by 3 bases and 9 bases, with 15 bases remaining between them. The DNA for the CDR3 is TGTGCCAGCAGTTTGGGGGGGGGTGTACGGCCCCAGCATTTT. It yields the protein CASSLGGGVRPQHF.

This clonotype occurred many times. The rearrangement links TRBV24-1 to TRBJ2-3; D gene unclear. The CDR3 is 14 amino acids. V lost 4 bases and J lost 3, with 10 bases in between. Germline CDR1 reads KGHDR; CDR2 reads SFDVKD. This CDR3 is CATSDRSLTDTQYF. In DNA form, the CDR3 reads TGTGCCACCAGTGACCGGAGTCTTACAGATACGCAGTATTTT.

The table lists this clonotype with many counts. The J gene is TRBJ1-5, the V gene TRBV4-2; D gene uncertain. Deletions cut 4 bases from V and 4 bases from J, with 14 bases between. The CDR3 has 15 residues. Germline CDR1 reads LGHNA; CDR2 reads YNFKEQ. CDR3 amino acids: CASSPASPPNQPQHF. CDR3 sequence (DNA): TGTGCCAGCAGCCCGGCCTCCCCCCCAAATCAGCCCCAGCATTTT.

This clonotype was seen repeatedly, ten times or more. The CDR3 nucleotides are TGTGCCAGCAGTTCTCGACTAGCGGGAGATTCTCCCCAAGAGACCCAGTACTTC. It yields the protein CASSSRLAGDSPQETQYF. The V and J genes are TRBV7-6 and TRBJ2-5; TRBD2 matches 12 bases. This CDR3 spans 18 amino acids. V gave up 6 bases and J gave up 1 base; unmatched junction bases: 12. Germline-derived CDR1 and CDR2 are SGHVS and FNYEAQ. Using reference TRBV7-6 and TRBJ2-5 for the parts outside the CDR3, the full variable domain is GAGVSQSPRYKVTKRGQDVALRCDPISGHVSLYWYRQALGQGPEFLTYFNYEAQQDKSGLPNDRFSAERPEGSISTLTIQRTEQRDSAMYRCASSSRLAGDSPQETQYFGPGTRLLVL.

This clonotype was counted at least ten times. CDR3 bases: TGTGCCAGCAGCCAAGATAAACTAGCGGGCAGCACAGATACGCAGTATTTT. This translates into CASSQDKLAGSTDTQYF. The rearrangement links TRBV4-2 to TRBJ2-3; 9 bases are shared with TRBD2. Germline trimming cut 0 bases from V and 0 bases from J; bases unmatched to any gene: 4. The CDR3 has 17 residues. From germline, CDR1 is LGHNA and CDR2 YNFKEQ.

The sample holds many counts of this clonotype. The chain is built from TRBV25-1 and TRBJ2-3, with a tentative D call TRBD1 (6 bases). This CDR3 is 15 amino acids long. The V gene's germline CDR1 is MGHDK and CDR2 SYGVNS. V lost 6 bases to trimming and J lost 2 bases, with 15 bases between them. The CDR3 region is CASRDHGQLTDTQYF. The CDR3 DNA reads as TGTGCCAGCAGAGACCATGGACAGCTCACAGATACGCAGTATTTT. Looking up the rest from reference TRBV25-1 and TRBJ2-3 gives the full variable domain: EADIYQTPRYLVIGTGKKITLECSQTMGHDKMYWYQQDPGMELHLIHYSYGVNSTEKGDLSSESTVSRIRTEHFPLTLESARPSHTSQYLCASRDHGQLTDTQYFGPGTRLTVL.

The table lists this clonotype with many counts. V gene TRBV29-1 combines with J gene TRBJ2-7; D unclear. Trimming stripped 1 base from V and 0 bases from J, with 10 bases between. CDR1 is SQVTM and CDR2 is ANQGSEA in the germline V gene. The CDR3 is made up of 14 amino acids. This CDR3 is CSVEVPGSSYEQYF. CDR3 nucleotide sequence: TGCAGCGTTGAAGTCCCAGGAAGCTCCTACGAGCAGTACTTC.

This clonotype came up many times. The V gene is TRBV7-6, the J gene TRBJ2-1; TRBD1 is a possible D gene (6 bases). The germline V gene encodes CDR1 SGHVS and CDR2 FNYEAQ. The CDR3 spans 13 residues. Trimming took 1 base from V and 14 from J, leaving 15 bases between them. The CDR3 coding sequence is TGTGCCAGCAGCTTAGGGGGGCCGATCAATGAGTTCTTC. Translated, it gives CASSLGGPINEFF. The full variable domain, its missing parts supplied by reference TRBV7-6 and TRBJ2-1, is GAGVSQSPRYKVTKRGQDVALRCDPISGHVSLYWYRQALGQGPEFLTYFNYEAQQDKSGLPNDRFSAERPEGSISTLTIQRTEQRDSAMYRCASSLGGPINEFFGPGTRLTVL.

This clonotype was observed at least ten times. The chain uses TRBV12-3 or TRBV12-4 and TRBJ1-4; the D is unclear. Trimming took off 7 bases at V and 6 bases at J, with 12 bases between the two ends. The CDR3 has 13 amino acids. The CDR3 protein is CASTRLTDEKLFF. CDR3 in DNA: TGTGCCAGCACAAGACTGACGGATGAAAAACTGTTTTTT.

There are many counts of this clonotype. The chain employs TRBV2 and TRBJ2-3; 13 nucleotides match TRBD2. Germline lookup yields CDR1 SNHLY and CDR2 FYNNEI. V lost 3 bases to trimming and J lost 1 base; unmatched junction nucleotides: 1. The CDR3 has 16 amino acids. The CDR3 DNA reads as TGTGCCAGCAGTGATGGACTAGCGGGGGGCACAGATACGCAGTATTTT. It specifies CASSDGLAGGTDTQYF.

This clonotype was counted many times. This chain joins TRBV28 and TRBJ1-1, with a weak D call TRBD1 (5 bases). This CDR3 comprises 15 residues. The germline CDR1 and CDR2 sequences are MDHEN and SYDVKM. Trimming cost V 2 bases and J 1 base, with 11 bases left between them. CDR3 nucleotides: TGTGCCAGCAGTTTAGTGGAGGGGTGGAACACTGAAGCTTTCTTT. It yields the protein CASSLVEGWNTEAFF.

This clonotype showed up many times. V and J are TRBV29-1 and TRBJ1-4; the D gene is possibly TRBD1 (6 bases). Deletions cut 3 bases from V and 5 bases from J, with 13 bases between. Per germline, CDR1 SQVTM and CDR2 ANQGSEA. The CDR3 is 14 residues long. CDR3 protein: CSVDLGGANEKLFF. CDR3 DNA: TGCAGCGTTGATCTTGGGGGGGCGAATGAAAAACTGTTTTTT.

As concerns this clonotype: Being one base from a much bigger clone, this may be a read error. This chain uses TRBV5-5 with TRBJ2-7; 7 bases are shared with TRBD2. The CDR3 covers 14 residues. Germline V gene lookup returns CDR1 SGHKS and CDR2 YYEKEE (reference sequence). CDR3 sequence: CASSTTSARYEQHF. DNA of the CDR3: TGTGCCAGCAGCACCACTAGCGCGAGGTACGAGCAGCACTTC.

This clonotype occurred many times. The chain uses TRBV12-3 or TRBV12-4 and TRBJ2-7; D gene ambiguous. The V gene lost 1 base and the J gene lost 0 bases, with 7 bases spanning the gap. CDR3 length: 14 residues. The chain's CDR3 is CASSLGRLSYEQYF. CDR3 coding DNA: TGTGCCAGCAGTTTAGGGCGCCTCTCCTACGAGCAGTACTTC.

This clonotype has just a few counts. The chain links TRBV7-9 to TRBJ1-5, with a weak D call TRBD1 (5 bases). Germline V CDR1 and CDR2: SEHNR, FQNEAQ (reference sequence). CDR3 size: 16 residues. V was pared by 0 bases and J by 5 bases, with 14 bases between. The DNA for the CDR3 is TGTGCCAGCAGCTTAGCAGGGGAGGGGACCTATCAGCCCCAGCATTTT. It translates to CASSLAGEGTYQPQHF.

This clonotype was counted at least ten times. The chain carries TRBV3-1 and TRBJ2-7; 9 bases are a match to TRBD2. This CDR3 has 15 residues. Per germline, CDR1 LGHDT and CDR2 YNNKEL (reference sequence). V dropped 1 base and J dropped 2; count of bases not matched to a gene: 3. This CDR3 is CASSQGSSGAYEQYF. CDR3 in DNA: TGTGCCAGCAGCCAAGGGTCTAGCGGGGCCTACGAGCAGTACTTC.

This clonotype occurred many times. V usage is TRBV7-3 and J usage is TRBJ2-2; D is unclear. CDR3 length: 19 amino acids. The germline gives CDR1 SGHTA, CDR2 FQGTGA. V lost 0 bases and J 2 bases, leaving 19 bases between the germline ends. The CDR3 DNA reads as TGTGCCAGCAGCTTAACTGCGGAGTGGAATGGGTTTAACACCGGGGAGCTGTTTTTT. It encodes CASSLTAEWNGFNTGELFF.